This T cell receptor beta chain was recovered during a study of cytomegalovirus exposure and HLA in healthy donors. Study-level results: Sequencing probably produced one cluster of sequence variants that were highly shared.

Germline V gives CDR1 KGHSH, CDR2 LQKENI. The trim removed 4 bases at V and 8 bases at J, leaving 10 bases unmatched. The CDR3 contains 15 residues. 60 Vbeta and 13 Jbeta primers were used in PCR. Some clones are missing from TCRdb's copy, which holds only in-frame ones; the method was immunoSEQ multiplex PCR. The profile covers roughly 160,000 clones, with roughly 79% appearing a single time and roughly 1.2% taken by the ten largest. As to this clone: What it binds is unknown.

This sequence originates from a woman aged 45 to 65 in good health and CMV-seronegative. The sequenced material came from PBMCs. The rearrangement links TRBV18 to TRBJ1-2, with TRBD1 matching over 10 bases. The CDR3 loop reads CASSQTGGKGFGYTF. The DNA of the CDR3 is TGTGCCAGCTCACAGACAGGGGGCAAAGGGTTCGGCTACACCTTC. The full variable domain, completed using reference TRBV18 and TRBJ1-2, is NAGVMQNPRHLVRRRGQEARLRCSPMKGHSHVYWYRQLPEEGLKFMVYLQKENIIDESGMPKERFSAEFPKEGPSILRIQQVVRGDSAAYFCASSQTGGKGFGYTFGSGTRLTVV.